These 28 T cell receptor beta chains share one sample of origin, sequenced in a study of blood T cell repertoires in COVID-19. Clones were read by immunoSEQ multiplex PCR, and TCRdb kept only the in-frame ones, dropping some. The data contain 200,000 to 300,000 clones, about 81% of them seen just once; the ten biggest clones take up under 15%. The sequencing input was peripheral blood. The receptors stem from a woman aged 55-69 years with active or convalescent COVID-19.

V usage is TRBV23-1 and J usage is TRBJ2-6; 8 nucleotides match TRBD2. TRBV23-1 belongs to the ORF category, with a function that is uncertain. V lost 7 bases, J lost 0 bases, and 11 bases stayed unmatched. The CDR3 is 18 residues long. The CDR3 bases are TGCGCCAGCAACGAACGGGAGGGGCCCGACTCTGGGGCCAACGTCCTGACTTTC. It encodes CASNEREGPDSGANVLTF.

The CDR3 loop reads CASSLQGEYGYTF. The CDR3 DNA reads TGCGCCAGCAGCCTACAGGGGGAATATGGCTACACCTTC. The chain uses TRBV5-1 and TRBJ1-2; 8 positions match TRBD1. This CDR3 spans 13 amino acids. J was trimmed by 5 bases and V by 4 bases; bases with no gene match: 4. Germline CDR1 is SGHRS and CDR2 is YFSETQ.

The chain joins TRBV27 to TRBJ1-5, with TRBD1 as a possible D gene (6 bases). Germline values: CDR1 MNHEY, CDR2 SMNVEV (reference sequence). This CDR3 spans 15 amino acids. V was clipped by 6 bases and J by 2 bases, with 14 bases between them. CDR3 in amino acids: CASRGLGAGNQPQHF. CDR3 coding DNA: TGTGCCAGCAGGGGGTTGGGGGCAGGCAATCAGCCCCAGCATTTT.

This chain uses TRBV2 with TRBJ1-3, with 10 positions matching TRBD1. The length of the CDR3 is 15 residues. Germline assignment: CDR1 SNHLY and CDR2 FYNNEI. The ends lost 4 bases at V and 3 bases at J; junction bases unmatched: 3. The CDR3 is CASSGQGAVGNTIYF. The CDR3 DNA reads TGTGCCAGCAGTGGACAGGGGGCCGTTGGAAACACCATATATTTT.

The rearrangement joins TRBV19 to TRBJ2-7, with 7 bases matching TRBD2. The V gene end was trimmed by 2 bases and the J gene end by 6 bases; junction bases not matched to a gene: 7. The CDR3 length is 14 residues. Germline V gives CDR1 LNHDA, CDR2 SQIVND (reference sequence). The CDR3: CASSISGLGREQYF. The CDR3 region has the DNA TGTGCCAGTAGTATATCCGGACTAGGTCGCGAGCAGTACTTC. Together with reference TRBV19 and TRBJ2-7, the CDR3 gives the full variable domain: DGGITQSPKYLFRKEGQNVTLSCEQNLNHDAMYWYRQDPGQGLRLIYYSQIVNDFQKGDIAEGYSVSREKKESFPLTVTSAQKNPTAFYLCASSISGLGREQYFGPGTRLTVT.

This sequence joins TRBV6-2 or TRBV6-3 and TRBJ1-2, with a possible D match to TRBD1 (6 bases). From germline, CDR1 is MNHEY and CDR2 SVGEGT. This CDR3 has 15 residues. V was shortened by 5 bases and J by 7 bases, with 20 bases between the two germline ends. The CDR3 DNA follows: TGTGCCAGCAGTACGACCCCGGACAGCCCGGGTGGCTACACCTTC. As protein: CASSTTPDSPGGYTF.

This clone was counted between two and nine times. The genes are TRBV12-3 or TRBV12-4 and TRBJ1-3; D is undetermined. V gave up 11 bases and J gave up 3 bases, with 11 bases separating them. The CDR3 has 12 amino acids. This chain's CDR3 is CAFRGIGNTIYF. In nucleotides, the CDR3 is TGTGCCTTCAGAGGCATTGGAAACACCATATATTTT.

This clone was observed once. This chain connects TRBV5-5 to TRBJ1-1, with D tentatively TRBD1 (6 bases). The CDR3 sequence is 13 residues long. Germline lookup yields CDR1 SGHKS and CDR2 YYEKEE (reference sequence). V lost 0 bases to trimming and J lost 7 bases, with 10 bases between them. This chain's CDR3 is CASSLGGGVEAFF. For the CDR3, the DNA is TGTGCCAGCAGCTTGGGAGGGGGAGTTGAAGCTTTCTTT.

V usage is TRBV21-1 and J usage is TRBJ2-1; the table's TRBD2 call for D was not verified on the DNA. TRBV21-1 is a known pseudogene. The length of the CDR3 is 16 residues. CDR3 in DNA: TGTGCCAGCAGCAAAGGAGGTAGCGGGGGGTACAATGAGCAGTTCTTC. It is translated as CASSKGGSGGYNEQFF.

This chain uses TRBV2 with TRBJ2-3; maybe TRBD2 (6 bases). With 6 bases removed from V and 7 bases from J, the gap between germline ends came to 17 bases. Looked up from germline, CDR1 is SNHLY and CDR2 is FYNNEI. This CDR3 is built from 14 residues. This CDR3 is CASREGSEIHTQYF. In DNA, the CDR3 is TGTGCCAGCAGGGAGGGGTCGGAGATACATACGCAGTATTTT.

The chain employs TRBV7-2 and TRBJ1-6; TRBD1 matches 7 bases. J lost 6 bases, V lost 4 bases, and 3 bases had no gene match. CDR3 length equals 14 residues. Germline loops: CDR1 SGHTA, CDR2 FQGNSA. The CDR3 coding sequence is TGTGCCAGCAGCTGGGACAGCAGTAATTCACCCCTCCACTTT. Encoded protein: CASSWDSSNSPLHF.

CDR3 nucleotides: TGCGCCAGCAGTGGGACAGGGGGTGGAAACACCATATATTTT. Translation gives CASSGTGGGNTIYF. This chain uses TRBV10-1 with TRBJ1-3, with 10 bases identical to TRBD1. The CDR3 runs to 14 residues. Per germline, CDR1 WNHNN and CDR2 SYGVQD (reference sequence). V lost 4 bases and J lost 3; bases outside the gene matches: 0.

The rearrangement links TRBV18 to TRBJ1-1, with a weak D call TRBD1 (6 bases). The V end was cut by 5 bases, the J end by 1 base, with 11 bases between. There are 14 residues in the CDR3. Germline lookup yields CDR1 KGHSH and CDR2 LQKENI. In DNA, the CDR3 is TGTGCCAGCTCATTACAGGGCCCGAACACTGAAGCTTTCTTT. Its translation: CASSLQGPNTEAFF.

A single count supports this clone. The genes are TRBV27 and TRBJ1-1; TRBD1 agrees at 8 bases. The CDR3 has 14 residues. Germline CDR1 and CDR2: MNHEY and SMNVEV (reference sequence). Trimming at V came to 5 bases and at J to 1 base, leaving 3 bases not matched to a gene. The CDR3 nucleotides read TGTGCCAGCAGTAAAGGGACAGGGAACACTGAAGCTTTCTTT. This encodes CASSKGTGNTEAFF.

This rearrangement joins TRBV27 to TRBJ1-1, with D perhaps matching TRBD1 (5 bases). CDR3 length equals 13 residues. V gave up 8 bases and J gave up 7 bases, with 17 bases separating them. CDR1 is MNHEY, CDR2 SMNVEV, per germline (reference sequence). In DNA, the CDR3 is TGTGCCAGCCGTACGACAAGACAGAGTGAAGCTTTCTTT. It is translated as CASRTTRQSEAFF.

The rearrangement joins TRBV9 to TRBJ2-3; D perhaps matches TRBD1 (7 bases). Germline V lookup: CDR1 SGDLS, CDR2 YYNGEE. Deletions cut 4 bases from V and 7 bases from J, with 19 bases between. This CDR3 region has 15 residues. CDR3 DNA: TGTGCCAGCAGCTTAAAGCCCAGGGGGGATTATACGCAGTATTTT. Translated, it gives CASSLKPRGDYTQYF.

The V gene is TRBV6-6, the J gene TRBJ1-5; 11 bases match TRBD1. Germline V gene lookup returns CDR1 MNHNY and CDR2 SVGAGI (reference sequence). The CDR3 extends over 16 amino acids. V gave up 7 bases and J gave up 2 bases; unmatched junction bases: 7. The CDR3 reads CASTLDRGPGNQPQHF. For the CDR3, the DNA is TGTGCCAGCACCCTGGACAGGGGGCCCGGCAATCAGCCCCAGCATTTT.

This sequence joins TRBV7-2 and TRBJ2-7, with TRBD1 identical over 8 bases. The CDR3 has 15 amino acids. Losses at the gene ends were 2 bases for V and 2 bases for J; bases not matched to a gene: 5. The germline V gene encodes CDR1 SGHTA and CDR2 FQGNSA. The CDR3 DNA reads as TGTGCCAGCAGCTTAACCGGGACAGGAACCTACGAGCAGTACTTC. Translating gives CASSLTGTGTYEQYF.

This clone came up a few times. The J gene is TRBJ2-3, the V gene TRBV10-3, with 13 bases identical to TRBD2. The CDR3 sequence is 22 residues long. Germline V lookup: CDR1 ENHRY, CDR2 SYGVKD. V trimming: 0 bases; J trimming: 8 bases; junction bases outside the gene matches: 23. In nucleotides, the CDR3 is TGTGCCATCAGTGAGTCGGAAGGGGCGAGCCATACTAGCGGGGGGGCCTTAGGTACGCAGTATTTT. Translated: CAISESEGASHTSGGALGTQYF.

This chain joins TRBV13 and TRBJ2-3; D remains unclear. V was clipped by 2 bases and J by 2 bases, with 8 bases between them. Per the germline V gene, CDR1 is PRHDT and CDR2 is FYEKMQ (reference sequence). The CDR3 is 14 residues long. CDR3 DNA sequence: TGTGCCAGCAGCTTAAGTAGAACCACAGATACGCAGTATTTT. Residues: CASSLSRTTDTQYF. The full variable domain, rest sourced from reference TRBV13 and TRBJ2-3, is AAGVIQSPRHLIKEKRETATLKCYPIPRHDTVYWYQQGPGQDPQFLISFYEKMQSDKGSIPDRFSAQQFSDYHSELNMSSLELGDSALYFCASSLSRTTDTQYFGPGTRLTVL.

J is TRBJ2-2 and V is TRBV7-8; 8 bases map to TRBD2. CDR1 and CDR2 from the germline V gene are SGHVS and FQNEAQ. The CDR3 is made up of 14 amino acids. With V trimmed by 3 bases and J by 6 bases, 3 bases remained unmatched. Here the CDR3 reads CASSFGGVAGELFF. The CDR3 DNA reads as TGTGCCAGCAGCTTCGGGGGGGTGGCCGGGGAGCTGTTTTTT.

This clone was seen a single time. The chain joins TRBV30 to TRBJ1-1; possible D gene TRBD1, 5 bases. Trimming pared 4 bases from V and 4 bases from J, leaving 13 bases between. CDR1 and CDR2 from the germline V gene are GTSNPN and SVGIG (reference sequence). This CDR3 has 13 amino acids. The CDR3 region has the DNA TGTGCCTGGATGGGGCAGGGCTTCACTGAAGCTTTCTTT. It encodes CAWMGQGFTEAFF.

This chain joins TRBV6-2 or TRBV6-3 and TRBJ2-3; maybe TRBD2 (6 bases). This CDR3 has 15 residues. Germline CDR1 is MNHEY and CDR2 is SVGEGT. Trimming left V 2 bases short and J 2 bases short, with 11 bases between. The CDR3 loop reads CASSYLRRDTDTQYF. In DNA, the CDR3 is TGTGCCAGCAGTTACCTCAGGAGGGACACAGATACGCAGTATTTT.

The J gene is TRBJ1-4, the V gene TRBV3-1 (or the pseudogene TRBV3-2), with D unclear. Trimming cost V 3 bases and J 3 bases, with 8 bases left between them. There are 14 residues in the CDR3. Germline CDR1 LGHDT, CDR2 YNNKEL (reference sequence). The CDR3 region is CASSHWQANEKLFF. The CDR3 DNA follows: TGTGCCAGCAGCCATTGGCAGGCTAATGAAAAACTGTTTTTT.

This chain connects TRBV15 to TRBJ2-7; 11 bases are a match to TRBD2. The length of the CDR3 is 15 residues. Germline CDR1 is LNHNV and CDR2 is YYDKDF (reference sequence). V shed 5 bases, J shed 5 bases, and the junction held 8 bases outside the gene matches. The CDR3 DNA follows: TGTGCCACCAGCCCAAGGACTAGCGGGTTCAACGAGCAGTACTTC. This encodes CATSPRTSGFNEQYF.

The chain has TRBV6-1 and TRBJ1-1, with no clear D. V shed 2 bases and J shed 0 bases, with 13 bases lying between them. This CDR3 is built from 16 residues. Germline V gene lookup returns CDR1 MNHNS and CDR2 SASEGT. CDR3: CASSESGRRMNTEAFF. Here the CDR3 DNA reads TGTGCCAGCAGTGAATCGGGGAGACGGATGAACACTGAAGCTTTCTTT.

The V and J genes are TRBV11-1 and TRBJ2-1; possibly TRBD2 for D (5 bases). Germline CDR1 reads SGHAT; CDR2 reads FQDESV (reference sequence). V lost 5 bases to trimming and J lost 0 bases, with 11 bases between them. The CDR3 extends over 15 amino acids. The CDR3 loop is CASSDGLSSYNEQFF. In DNA form, the CDR3 reads TGTGCCAGCAGCGACGGACTGAGCTCCTACAATGAGCAGTTCTTC.

This clone appeared a single time. V usage is TRBV18 and J usage is TRBJ1-3; TRBD1 aligns across 10 bases. V dropped 5 bases and J dropped 2; count of bases not matched to a gene: 6. The CDR3 has 16 amino acids. Germline loops: CDR1 KGHSH, CDR2 LQKENI. CDR3 loop: CASSSRTGGTGNTIYF. CDR3 sequence (DNA): TGTGCCAGCTCATCCCGGACAGGGGGAACTGGAAACACCATATATTTT.